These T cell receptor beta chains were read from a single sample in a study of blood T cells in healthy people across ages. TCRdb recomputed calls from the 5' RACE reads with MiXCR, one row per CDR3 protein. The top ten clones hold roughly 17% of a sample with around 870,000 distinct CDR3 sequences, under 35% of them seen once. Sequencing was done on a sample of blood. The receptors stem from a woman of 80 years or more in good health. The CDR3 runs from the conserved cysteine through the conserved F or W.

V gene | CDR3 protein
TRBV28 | CASSLGAQGTTQPQHF
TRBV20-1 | CSAQIRGSPFF
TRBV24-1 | CATSDPPPVNEQFF
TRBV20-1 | CSARVLAGVGDTQYF
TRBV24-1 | CASSPGLAGANVLTF
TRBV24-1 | CATSEHGTGNYGYTF
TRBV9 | CASSVAESRANVLTF
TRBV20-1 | CSARHRVLWNTIYF
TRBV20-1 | CSARDTRSSYNEQFF
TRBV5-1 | CASSLAGTGGLPSTDTQYF
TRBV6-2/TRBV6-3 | CASRRGGPNEQFF
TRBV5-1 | CASSLSLKAGGSYNEQFF
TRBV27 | CASSPGRGGFGYTF
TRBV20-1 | CSARELTGVYGYTF
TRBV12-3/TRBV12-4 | CASRERGSSYNEQFF
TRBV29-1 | CSVTTGYAYGYTF
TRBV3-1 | CASSLSQRAGYQETQYF
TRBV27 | CASSLNPGQGVAGANVLTF
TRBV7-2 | CASSLETGTSGGKTQYF
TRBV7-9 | CASSSSGLAGGLYNEQFF
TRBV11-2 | CASSYKPRLGQGGEQYF
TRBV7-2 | CASSMNLAGARQETQYF
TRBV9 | CASSVAPTSAQETQYF
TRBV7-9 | CASSPSRSSYNEQFF
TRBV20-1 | CSARQTAYEQYF
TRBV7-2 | CASTRLGGTTEVFF
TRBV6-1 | CASSESGGRGSDTQYF
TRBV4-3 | CASSQEGTGGTDTQYF
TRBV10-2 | CASPGHKDEQFF
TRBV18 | CASSRFGRDQGEQYF
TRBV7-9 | CASSLGGADSTEAFF
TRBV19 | CASSLTGQGRHNEQFF
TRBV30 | CAWRRRSTQETQYF
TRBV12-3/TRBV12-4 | CASRPLRGGSRETQYF
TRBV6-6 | CASSLERTDTQYF
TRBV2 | CASTKKYEQYF
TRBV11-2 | CASSAGYNEQFF
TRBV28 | CASSVGAPSYEQYF
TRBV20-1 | CSARRDSSNQPQHF
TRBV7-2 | CTSSPTSLNNEQFF
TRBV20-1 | CSARDAFRDGDTDTRYF
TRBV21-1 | CASSKKPRGMNTEAFF
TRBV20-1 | CSARSTASNQPQHF
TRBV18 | CASSPPGRNYGYTF
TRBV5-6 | CASSLVGGPSGYGYTF
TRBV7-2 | CASSLVSSGQGAYEQYF
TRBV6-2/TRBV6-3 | CASRRSGGGEETQYF
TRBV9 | CASSVSGGYGQETQFF
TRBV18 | CASSRASGYRSYNEQFF
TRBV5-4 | CASANRVVGYNEQFF
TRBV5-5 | CASSPQVGNEQFF
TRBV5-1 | CASSLLPGVVNTEAFF
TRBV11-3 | CASGKSGGDIQYF
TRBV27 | CASSPLAGALGTDTQYF